A single sample gave rise to the 12 T cell receptor beta chains below, sequenced in a study of OX40 agonist ivuxolimab in advanced cancers. Sequencing was performed with immunoSEQ multiplex PCR; in TCRdb, only in-frame clones are kept and a portion is missing. The sample lists about 88,000 clones, more than 75% occurring once. The sample consisted of CD4+ or CD8+ T cells sorted from blood, taken in a trial of the OX40 agonist ivuxolimab. The receptor source for this set is an adult with an advanced solid tumor such as melanoma, head and neck, liver or kidney cancer.

The chain couples TRBV14 to TRBJ2-1; 7 positions agree with TRBD2. Germline assignment: CDR1 SGHDN and CDR2 FVKESK. This CDR3 has 15 amino acids. J lost 8 bases, V lost 4 bases, and 11 bases had no gene match. CDR3 residues: CASSLASGGAHEQFF. The CDR3 DNA sequence: TGTGCCAGCAGCCTCGCCTCGGGGGGTGCCCATGAGCAGTTCTTC. The whole variable domain, remainder taken from reference TRBV14 and TRBJ2-1, is EAGVTQFPSHSVIEKGQTVTLRCDPISGHDNLYWYRRVMGKEIKFLLHFVKESKQDESGMPNNRFLAERTGGTYSTLKVQPAELEDSGVYFCASSLASGGAHEQFFGPGTRLTVL.

The CDR3 bases are TGCGCCAGCAGCCAGGACGACAGATCCTACGAGCAGTACTTC. Protein: CASSQDDRSYEQYF. The V call is TRBV4-3, the J call TRBJ2-7; possible D gene TRBD1, 5 bases. Between the trimmed V and J ends, which lost 3 bases and 1 base, there was a span of 10 bases. Germline assignment: CDR1 LGHNA and CDR2 YSLEER. This CDR3 has 14 residues.

There are a few counts of this clone. The rearrangement joins TRBV2 to TRBJ1-1; no definite D call. The CDR3 loop spans 13 amino acids. Trimming removed 6 bases at V and 1 base at J, with 9 bases between. From germline, CDR1 is SNHLY and CDR2 FYNNEI. The DNA of the CDR3 is TGTGCCAGCAGGACCAGGTCGAACACTGAAGCTTTCTTT. It yields the protein CASRTRSNTEAFF.

V gene TRBV5-6 combines with J gene TRBJ2-2; D call uncertain. In germline, CDR1 is SGHDT, CDR2 YYEEEE. This CDR3 region has 13 residues. The V and J ends lost 7 bases and 4 bases respectively, with 11 bases between them. The CDR3 coding sequence is TGTGCCAGCGGCCGCACCGCCACCGGGGAGCTGTTTTTT. Translated: CASGRTATGELFF.

J is TRBJ2-7 and V is TRBV19; 7 positions match TRBD1. This CDR3 comprises 17 residues. The ends lost 5 bases at V and 5 bases at J; junction bases unmatched: 18. Germline CDR1 LNHDA, CDR2 SQIVND (reference sequence). The CDR3 DNA follows: TGTGCCAGTAGTCTTAGGGGACAGCCCCCAAGTCCTAACGAGCAGTACTTC. Its protein is CASSLRGQPPSPNEQYF.

This chain connects TRBV19 to TRBJ2-7; D uncertain. The V end was cut by 5 bases, the J end by 5 bases, with 10 bases between. Germline V lookup: CDR1 LNHDA, CDR2 SQIVND (reference sequence). The CDR3 is made up of 12 amino acids. CDR3 region: CASSHGVHEQYF. CDR3 sequence (DNA): TGTGCCAGTAGTCATGGGGTCCACGAGCAGTACTTC.

The rearrangement joins TRBV7-2 to TRBJ2-3; 10 nucleotides agree with TRBD2. Trimming at V came to 3 bases and at J to 5 bases, leaving 14 bases not matched to a gene. CDR3 length: 18 residues. Germline V gives CDR1 SGHTA, CDR2 FQGNSA. The DNA of the CDR3 is TGTGCCAGCAGCTTTAGCGGGAGGACCCCAGGGGGCGGAGATACGCAGTATTTT. It translates to CASSFSGRTPGGGDTQYF.

The gene calls are TRBV4-3 and TRBJ1-2, with 8 bases aligning to TRBD1. CDR1 and CDR2 from the germline V gene are LGHNA and YSLEER. V shed 2 bases, J shed 4 bases, and the junction held 3 bases outside the gene matches. The CDR3 is made up of 14 amino acids. In nucleotides, the CDR3 is TGCGCCAGCAGCCAACGGACAGGGACCTATGGCTACACCTTC. Amino acids: CASSQRTGTYGYTF.

This clone was detected a few times. This chain joins TRBV13 and TRBJ1-1; D is unclear. The CDR3 is 12 amino acids. Germline loops: CDR1 PRHDT, CDR2 FYEKMQ (reference sequence). Trimming took off 8 bases at V and 1 base at J, with 8 bases between the two ends. CDR3 region: CASGSANTEAFF. CDR3 DNA: TGTGCCAGCGGATCAGCGAACACTGAAGCTTTCTTT.

The chain is built from TRBV7-9 and TRBJ2-3; no clear D. The germline gives CDR1 SEHNR, CDR2 FQNEAQ (reference sequence). V dropped 3 bases and J dropped 0 bases, with 13 bases sitting between them. This CDR3 contains 16 residues. This CDR3 reads CASSFGDTSSTDTQYF. The DNA for the CDR3 is TGTGCCAGCAGCTTCGGTGACACCTCTAGCACAGATACGCAGTATTTT.

The chain couples TRBV5-6 to TRBJ2-7, with D hard to call. The CDR3 is 13 residues long. Germline CDR1 and CDR2: SGHDT and YYEEEE. V lost 4 bases and J 2 bases, leaving 10 bases between the germline ends. CDR3 protein: CASSLGRAYEQYF. CDR3 coding DNA: TGTGCCAGCAGCCTGGGTCGTGCCTACGAGCAGTACTTC.

The chain has TRBV5-6 and TRBJ2-3; D might be TRBD1 (5 bases). CDR1 SGHDT and CDR2 YYEEEE come from the germline V gene. The CDR3 runs 14 residues. The germline V and J ends were trimmed by 0 bases and 5 bases, with 10 bases remaining between them. The CDR3 protein is CASSLVGAGDTQYF. The CDR3, as DNA: TGTGCCAGCAGCTTGGTAGGGGCAGGAGATACGCAGTATTTT.